Listed below are T cell receptor beta chains from one sample, sequenced in a study of T cell responses to AZD1222 COVID-19 vaccine. Profiling relied on immunoSEQ multiplex PCR, and the TCRdb table lists in-frame clones only, not all of them. The sample shows approximately 110,000 clones, 89% of them seen only once. The source was peripheral blood, collected on day 0 of AZD1222 vaccination. The receptors were sampled from an adult in good health. CDR3s include the opening cysteine and the closing phenylalanine or tryptophan. The order of the fields is D gene, CDR3 length, J gene, clone size, V gene, CDR3 protein, CDR3 DNA. A D gene is named only where the DNA matches it firmly. Clone size is given for some rows only: seen once, a few or many times, or a class if the clone is expanded.

>NA|13|TRBJ2-7|once|TRBV6-6
CASSYVSENEQYF
TGTGCCAGCAGTTACGTAAGCGAGAACGAGCAGTACTTC
>NA|14|TRBJ1-6|NA|TRBV25-1
CASSERRINSPLHF
TGTGCCAGCAGTGAAAGACGGATTAATTCACCCCTCCACTTT
>NA|12|TRBJ2-7|once|TRBV6-2/TRBV6-3
CASSYSTGEQYF
TGTGCCAGCAGTTACTCCACAGGCGAGCAGTACTTC
>NA|16|TRBJ1-5|NA|TRBV3-1/TRBV3-2
CASSQDPGGIGQPQHF
TGTGCCAGCAGCCAAGATCCGGGGGGTATCGGTCAGCCCCAGCATTTT
>NA|13|TRBJ1-1|NA|TRBV7-2
CASSLIGNTEAFF
TGTGCCAGCAGCTTAATAGGGAACACTGAAGCTTTCTTT
>NA|13|TRBJ2-3|NA|TRBV6-5
CASSPRITDTQYF
TGTGCCAGCAGTCCGAGGATCACAGATACGCAGTATTTT
>NA|13|TRBJ1-5|NA|TRBV30
CAWRGAWDQPQHF
TGTGCCTGGAGGGGAGCGTGGGATCAGCCCCAGCATTTT
>TRBD1|14|TRBJ1-6|NA|TRBV5-1
CASSEGQTNSPLHF
TGCGCCAGCAGCGAGGGACAGACGAATTCACCCCTCCACTTT
>NA|12|TRBJ1-2|once|TRBV7-9
CASSNRGGGYTF
TGTGCCAGCAGTAACCGGGGCGGTGGCTACACCTTC
>NA|12|TRBJ1-2|NA|TRBV7-2
CASSRRGVGYTF
TGTGCCAGCAGCCGGAGGGGGGTGGGCTACACCTTC
>NA|14|TRBJ1-5|NA|TRBV28
CASGPTSQRQPQHF
TGTGCCAGCGGGCCGACCTCACAACGGCAGCCCCAGCATTTT
>NA|15|TRBJ2-3|NA|TRBV2
CASSGPGLRTDTQYF
TGTGCCAGCAGCGGGCCGGGACTTCGTACAGATACGCAGTATTTT
>NA|13|TRBJ1-1|NA|TRBV10-3
CAISEGLSAEAFF
TGTGCCATCAGTGAGGGGTTGTCCGCTGAAGCTTTCTTT
>TRBD1|17|TRBJ1-2|NA|TRBV9
CASSGTRTGPLNYGYTF
TGTGCCAGCAGCGGAACGAGGACAGGACCACTCAACTATGGCTACACCTTC
>TRBD1|15|TRBJ1-2|NA|TRBV15
CATSSGPRTGSGYTF
TGTGCCACCAGCAGCGGACCCAGGACAGGGAGCGGCTACACCTTC
>NA|14|TRBJ2-7|NA|TRBV28
CASRRGPGYYEQYF
TGTGCCAGCAGGAGGGGCCCAGGGTATTACGAGCAGTACTTC
>NA|13|TRBJ1-1|NA|TRBV19
CASSLTVSTEAFF
TGTGCCAGTAGTCTGACTGTGAGCACTGAAGCTTTCTTT
>NA|15|TRBJ1-2|few|TRBV5-1
CASSLAPAASYGYTF
TGCGCCAGCAGCTTGGCCCCAGCCGCATCCTATGGCTACACCTTC
>NA|15|TRBJ2-7|NA|TRBV25-1
CASSAPGRQSYEQYF
TGTGCCAGCAGTGCTCCGGGACGGCAGTCCTACGAGCAGTACTTC
>TRBD1|15|TRBJ2-7|NA|TRBV6-5
CASSYARTGGLEQYF
TGTGCCAGCAGTTATGCGCGGACAGGGGGCCTCGAGCAGTACTTC
>TRBD2|15|TRBJ2-1|once|TRBV18
CASSPGEGMGNEQFF
TGTGCCAGCTCACCGGGGGAGGGGATGGGCAATGAGCAGTTCTTC
>TRBD1|17|TRBJ2-5|NA|TRBV28
CASSFPRTGNRRETQYF
TGTGCCAGCAGTTTCCCCCGGACAGGGAATAGAAGGGAGACCCAGTACTTC
>NA|15|TRBJ2-3|NA|TRBV5-1
CASSSGGTVTDTQYF
TGCGCCAGCAGCTCCGGAGGGACAGTCACAGATACGCAGTATTTT
>TRBD2|15|TRBJ2-5|NA|TRBV9
CASSATSGYQETQYF
TGTGCCAGCAGCGCGACTAGCGGGTACCAAGAGACCCAGTACTTC
>NA|14|TRBJ2-3|NA|TRBV6-5
CASSWGKNTDTQYF
TGTGCCAGCAGTTGGGGGAAGAACACAGATACGCAGTATTTT
>TRBD1|16|TRBJ1-2|once|TRBV5-4
CASSPGVSGQNYGYTF
TGTGCCAGCAGCCCTGGAGTATCGGGACAGAACTATGGCTACACCTTC
>TRBD1|19|TRBJ1-5|once|TRBV28
CASSLPPYRGRWLGQPQHF
TGTGCCAGCAGTTTACCCCCCTACAGGGGGCGTTGGTTAGGTCAGCCCCAGCATTTT
>NA|15|TRBJ1-4|NA|TRBV7-8
CASSLYDTTNEKLFF
TGTGCCAGCAGCTTATACGATACAACTAATGAAAAACTGTTTTTT
>NA|14|TRBJ1-1|NA|TRBV19
CASSGARVNTEAFF
TGTGCCAGCTCCGGGGCACGAGTGAACACTGAAGCTTTCTTT
>NA|16|TRBJ2-2|NA|TRBV19
CASSISGRSLTGELFF
TGTGCCAGTAGTATATCAGGGAGAAGTTTAACCGGGGAGCTGTTTTTT
>NA|14|TRBJ1-6|NA|TRBV3-1/TRBV3-2
CASSQEGGNSPLHF
TGTGCCAGCAGCCAAGAGGGGGGCAATTCACCCCTCCACTTT
>NA|13|TRBJ1-2|NA|TRBV6-4
CASSERPGYGYTF
TGTGCCAGCAGTGAGAGACCAGGGTATGGCTACACCTTC
>TRBD1|14|TRBJ1-3|NA|TRBV28
CASSSQGARNTIYF
TGTGCCAGCAGCTCCCAGGGGGCGCGGAACACCATATATTTT
>NA|13|TRBJ1-1|NA|TRBV7-9
CASSLIENTEAFF
TGTGCCAGCAGCTTAATCGAGAACACTGAAGCTTTCTTT
>TRBD1|16|TRBJ1-2|once|TRBV27
CASSTSPGTGTDGYTF
TGTGCCAGCAGTACCTCCCCCGGGACAGGGACGGATGGCTACACCTTC
>NA|13|TRBJ2-7|NA|TRBV12-3/TRBV12-4
CASSFGHSYEQYF
TGTGCCAGCAGTTTTGGGCATTCCTACGAGCAGTACTTC
>NA|12|TRBJ1-1|NA|TRBV30
CAWSKRYPEAFF
TGTGCCTGGAGTAAGAGATACCCCGAAGCTTTCTTT
>NA|12|TRBJ1-1|once|TRBV7-2
CASSVYQGNAFF
TGTGCCAGCAGCGTCTACCAGGGGAATGCTTTCTTT
>NA|13|TRBJ1-2|NA|TRBV5-6
CASSPRGREGYTF
TGTGCCAGCAGCCCCCGAGGACGTGAGGGCTACACCTTC
>NA|15|TRBJ2-3|NA|TRBV7-3
CASSKGASSTDTQYF
TGTGCCAGCAGCAAAGGGGCTTCAAGCACAGATACGCAGTATTTT
>TRBD1|15|TRBJ2-3|NA|TRBV6-5
CASSPGQLSTDTQYF
TGTGCCAGCAGCCCGGGACAGTTGAGCACAGATACGCAGTATTTT
>TRBD1|13|TRBJ1-1|NA|TRBV6-5
CASRSGGNTEAFF
TGTGCCAGCAGATCAGGGGGGAACACTGAAGCTTTCTTT
>TRBD2|15|TRBJ2-3|NA|TRBV5-1
CASSLVAGGTDTQYF
TGCGCCAGCAGCTTGGTAGCGGGGGGCACAGATACGCAGTATTTT
>NA|13|TRBJ2-5|NA|TRBV7-2
CASSLGTLGTQYF
TGTGCCAGCAGCCTCGGGACTCTCGGGACCCAGTACTTC
>TRBD1|12|TRBJ2-7|NA|TRBV6-5
CASSPTGAFQYF
TGTGCCAGCAGTCCGACAGGGGCCTTTCAGTACTTC
>NA|14|TRBJ1-2|NA|TRBV30
CAWSAPGLPYGYTF
TGTGCCTGGAGTGCTCCGGGATTGCCCTATGGCTACACCTTC
>NA|14|TRBJ1-6|NA|TRBV5-6
CASSLSSYNSPLHF
TGTGCCAGCAGCCTTAGCTCCTATAATTCACCCCTCCACTTT